A single sample gave rise to the 5 T cell receptor beta chains below, sequenced in a study of siplizumab effects on memory and regulatory T cells. TCRdb's copy holds only in-frame clones and misses some; the assay was immunoSEQ multiplex PCR. The sample has about 100,000 clones, 91% seen once. What was sequenced was CD4+ T cells sorted from blood. These receptor sequences come from a human donor in good health.

This clone came up once. This sequence joins TRBV18 and TRBJ1-2, with 8 bases matching TRBD1. The germline CDR1 and CDR2 sequences are KGHSH and LQKENI. V was clipped by 2 bases and J by 3 bases; unmatched bases: 11. The CDR3 length is 17 residues. In DNA form, the CDR3 reads TGTGCCAGCTCACCATACACTACTCAGGACAGGGACTATGGCTACACCTTC. Its translation: CASSPYTTQDRDYGYTF.

The chain couples TRBV25-1 to TRBJ1-2; D remains unclear. Germline V gene sequence: CDR1 MGHDK, CDR2 SYGVNS. V lost 4 bases to trimming and J lost 2 bases, with 14 bases between them. CDR3 length: 15 amino acids. The CDR3 DNA is TGTGCCAGCAGTGGAACTGTAACACAGAACTATGGCTACACCTTC. It codes for CASSGTVTQNYGYTF.

The rearrangement links TRBV18 to TRBJ2-5, with 7 bases identical to TRBD1. The end of the DNA is better explained by TRBJ2-7, so the J call may be wrong. The CDR3 runs to 14 residues. Germline loops: CDR1 KGHSH, CDR2 LQKENI. The CDR3 sequence: CASQDRAPSYEQYF. CDR3 coding DNA: TGTGCCAGCCAAGACAGGGCTCCCTCCTACGAGCAGTACTTC.

The V call is TRBV4-1, the J call TRBJ1-5; D unclear. CDR3 length: 14 amino acids. The germline gives CDR1 MGHRA, CDR2 YSYEKL. Trimming removed 3 bases from V and 4 bases from J, with 10 bases in between. The DNA of the CDR3 is TGCGCCAGCAGCCACGGACCGAGAAATCAGCCCCAGCATTTT. Protein sequence: CASSHGPRNQPQHF.

The V gene is TRBV19, the J gene TRBJ2-5; D ambiguous. This CDR3 is built from 16 residues. Germline V CDR1 and CDR2: LNHDA, SQIVND (reference sequence). V shed 5 bases and J shed 6 bases, with 22 bases lying between them. The CDR3 bases are TGTGCCAGTAGTCCGACCCTGGGCACCTTGTCAAAGACCCAGTACTTC. This gives the protein CASSPTLGTLSKTQYF.